These 13 T cell receptor beta chains share one sample of origin, sequenced in a study of blood T cells in healthy people across ages. For the second PCR, which ran for 7 to 11 cycles, a sample-barcoded 5' primer and a J-beta primer mix were used. TCRdb analysed the 5' RACE reads with MiXCR anew, one entry per CDR3 protein. The sample shows about 780,000 distinct CDR3 sequences, around 45% of them seen only once. The sequencing sample was made of blood. These receptors all stem from an elderly man in good health.

This clonotype has ten or more counts. This sequence joins TRBV10-3 and TRBJ2-3; D gene uncertain. In germline, CDR1 is ENHRY, CDR2 SYGVKD. Trimming took off 4 bases at V and 0 bases at J, with 8 bases between the two ends. The CDR3 has 14 residues. The CDR3 DNA is TGTGCCATCAGTGTTTCCTCTAGCACAGATACGCAGTATTTT. Translation: CAISVSSSTDTQYF.

This clonotype was seen ten or more times. The chain has TRBV29-1 and TRBJ2-1, with 12 positions matching TRBD2. CDR1 is SQVTM, CDR2 ANQGSEA, per germline. The CDR3 is made up of 13 amino acids. Trimming took 4 bases from V and 7 from J; bases not matched to a gene: 2. Here the CDR3 reads CSVGTSGVNEQFF. CDR3 DNA sequence: TGCAGCGTTGGGACTAGCGGGGTAAATGAGCAGTTCTTC.

The chain employs TRBV27 and TRBJ1-6; TRBD1 matches at 8 bases. This CDR3 comprises 16 residues. Germline V lookup: CDR1 MNHEY, CDR2 SMNVEV (reference sequence). V lost 5 bases to trimming and J lost 10 bases; unmatched junction nucleotides: 13. DNA for the CDR3: TGTGCCAGCAGTCGATTCCAGGGGGCTTCTGGCTCACCCCTCCACTTT. It translates to CASSRFQGASGSPLHF.

The gene calls are TRBV6-1 and TRBJ2-5, with 8 nucleotides matching TRBD2. The trim removed 10 bases at V and 2 bases at J, leaving 18 bases unmatched. Germline-derived CDR1 and CDR2 are MNHNS and SASEGT. The CDR3 runs 17 residues. The CDR3 spells CANSPIGSGGLQETQYF. For the CDR3, the DNA is TGTGCCAACAGCCCGATTGGAAGCGGGGGCCTTCAAGAGACCCAGTACTTC.

The genes are TRBV20-1 and TRBJ2-5; possibly TRBD1 for D (6 bases). V was pared by 5 bases and J by 2 bases, with 12 bases between. Germline loops: CDR1 DFQATT, CDR2 SNEGSKA (reference sequence). This CDR3 comprises 13 residues. The CDR3 sequence is CSAQGTSQETQYF. CDR3 sequence (DNA): TGCAGTGCTCAGGGGACAAGTCAAGAGACCCAGTACTTC.

This clonotype was counted a few times. This chain joins TRBV11-2 and TRBJ2-1, with 11 bases lining up with TRBD2. V shed 5 bases and J 9 bases; nucleotides not matched to a gene: 9. CDR3 length: 15 amino acids. The germline gives CDR1 SGHAT, CDR2 FQNNGV. The CDR3 region has the DNA TGTGCCAGCAGCAAGGTTACTAGCGGGAGCGGTGAGCAGTTCTTC. Translation: CASSKVTSGSGEQFF.

This chain links TRBV12-3 or TRBV12-4 with TRBJ2-4, with TRBD2 matching 7 bases. There are 13 residues in the CDR3. The V segment lost 1 base and the J segment 13 bases; nucleotides outside the gene matches: 7. CDR3 nucleotides: TGTGCCAGCAGTTTAGGGGCAGGACTAGTACAGTACTTC. It yields the protein CASSLGAGLVQYF.

This clonotype was detected only a few times. This sequence joins TRBV10-3 and TRBJ2-5; 7 bases fit TRBD1. Looked up from germline, CDR1 is ENHRY and CDR2 is SYGVKD. The V gene end was trimmed by 8 bases and the J gene end by 5 bases; junction bases not matched to a gene: 2. The CDR3 has 11 amino acids. This CDR3 is CAIGTAETQYF. The CDR3 region has the DNA TGTGCCATCGGGACAGCCGAGACCCAGTACTTC.

This clonotype was picked up many times. This sequence joins TRBV4-3 and TRBJ2-1; D is possibly TRBD2 (5 bases). The CDR3 loop spans 15 amino acids. V lost 0 bases to trimming and J lost 7 bases, with 13 bases between them. The V gene's germline CDR1 is LGHNA and CDR2 YSLEER. The CDR3 DNA follows: TGCGCCAGCAGCCAAGATGATACTAGTCAGAATGAGCAGTTCTTC. Its translation: CASSQDDTSQNEQFF.

With respect to this clonotype: A much larger clone is a single base away; this may be a read error. J is TRBJ1-1 and V is TRBV12-3 or TRBV12-4, with 9 nucleotides matching TRBD1. The CDR3 spans 14 residues. CDR3 residues: CVSSPRDRAPEAFF. DNA for the CDR3: TGTGTCAGCAGTCCCCGGGACAGGGCTCCTGAAGCTTTCTTT.

This clonotype was detected only a few times. The CDR3 region is CSVAPSGTTDTQYF. DNA of the CDR3: TGCAGCGTTGCCCCTAGCGGGACGACAGATACGCAGTATTTT. The chain joins TRBV29-1 to TRBJ2-3; 9 nucleotides agree with TRBD2. The germline V gene has CDR1 SQVTM and CDR2 ANQGSEA. The CDR3 contains 14 residues. V was clipped by 4 bases and J by 3 bases; unmatched bases: 5.

V gene TRBV3-1 combines with J gene TRBJ1-4; possibly TRBD1 for D (6 bases). This CDR3 has 14 amino acids. In germline, CDR1 is LGHDT, CDR2 YNNKEL (reference sequence). Trimming shortened V by 2 bases and J by 8 bases, and 12 bases separated the two germline ends. This chain's CDR3 is CASSQKGQREKLFF. CDR3 DNA sequence: TGTGCCAGCAGCCAAAAGGGACAACGGGAAAAACTGTTTTTT.

This clonotype has a handful of counts. V is TRBV20-1 and J is TRBJ2-3, with D possibly TRBD2 on 5 matching bases. Trimming pared 6 bases from V and 0 bases from J, leaving 13 bases between. The germline V gene has CDR1 DFQATT and CDR2 SNEGSKA (reference sequence). This CDR3 spans 14 amino acids. The CDR3 sequence is CSADSPSSTDTQYF. The CDR3 region has the DNA TGCAGTGCGGACTCTCCCTCTAGCACAGATACGCAGTATTTT.